This T cell receptor beta chain was documented in a study of T cells in tuberculosis. The wider study: PBMC were archived before or within 7 days of starting treatment.

The V end was cut by 5 bases, the J end by 4 bases, with 6 bases between. The germline V gene encodes CDR1 SGHTA and CDR2 FQGNSA. CDR3 length: 11 residues. The repertoire was sequenced with immunoSEQ multiplex PCR; TCRdb's copy has only in-frame clones and lacks some. Of around 10,000 clones listed, about 94% are singletons. To note about this clone: In the same sample, other DNA sequences code for this CDR3.

V usage is TRBV7-2 and J usage is TRBJ2-7, with D unclear. The source material was PBMCs. The receptor comes from an adult with tuberculosis. The chain's CDR3 is CASSLRYEQYF. In DNA form, the CDR3 reads TGTGCCAGCAGCCTCAGATACGAGCAGTACTTC.